The T cell receptor beta chain under discussion was sequenced for a study of post-analysis software for immune sequencing data. Study-wide context: The courses of disease that were included comprised relapsing-remitting, secondary progressive and progressive-relapsing multiple sclerosis.

There are 15 residues in the CDR3. Germline V gives CDR1 ENHRY, CDR2 SYGVKD. Losses at the gene ends were 0 bases for V and 0 bases for J; bases not matched to a gene: 2. This clonotype was seen at least ten times. Its target is not known. Study results and limitations: Controls significantly exceeded multiple sclerosis patients in normalized Chao1 diversity. Controls showed lower frequencies than patients for five TRBV segments, and TRBV5-6, TRBV5-1 and TRBV20-1 were among these. Under the F measure, samples that were prepared in one batch clustered strongly together.

The authors incorporated unique molecular identifiers into the TCR beta cDNA libraries. Each batch of about 0.95 to 11 million T cells produced around 460,000 cDNA molecules. TCRdb reprocessed the PCR reads via MiXCR and lists one record per CDR3 protein. The table records hundreds of thousands of distinct CDR3 sequences, approximately 30% of them present only once. Sequencing was carried out using blood. V is TRBV10-3 and J is TRBJ2-7; TRBD1 agrees at 7 bases. The receptor was derived from a girl aged 10-17 years with multiple sclerosis. The CDR3 DNA reads as TGTGCCATCAGTGAGTCGGGACAGCTCTCCTACGAGCAGTACTTC. Its translation is CAISESGQLSYEQYF.